The 13 T cell receptor beta chains given below trace back to one sample, sequenced in a study of OX40 agonist ivuxolimab in advanced cancers. Clones were sequenced by immunoSEQ multiplex PCR, and TCRdb holds only the in-frame ones, with some missing. The sample includes 96,000 or so clones, under 90% seen only once; the top ten take approximately 6.3%. The sequencing used CD4+ or CD8+ T cells sorted from blood, collected in a trial of the OX40 agonist ivuxolimab. The origin of the receptors is an adult with an advanced solid tumor such as melanoma, head and neck, liver or kidney cancer.

J is TRBJ1-1 and V is TRBV6-5; 9 bases align to TRBD1. The germline gives CDR1 MNHEY, CDR2 SVGAGI. Germline trimming cut 0 bases from V and 4 bases from J; bases unmatched to any gene: 0. The CDR3 sequence is 14 residues long. CDR3 region: CASSYSQGATEAFF. The DNA of the CDR3 is TGTGCCAGCAGTTACTCACAGGGGGCCACTGAAGCTTTCTTT.

In the case of this clone: The junction departs from germline at one end; a sequencing error may be responsible. The sample contains more than one DNA sequence encoding this CDR3. J is TRBJ1-2 and V is TRBV29-1, with D possibly TRBD1 on 5 matching bases. Germline CDR1 and CDR2: SQVTM and ANQGSEA. CDR3 length: 17 residues. The CDR3 region has the DNA TGCAGCGTTGCCCCGGCCGGGGCCAAAAACGCTAACTACGGCTACACCTTC. The encoded protein is CSVAPAGAKNANYGYTF.

This chain links TRBV5-1 with TRBJ1-1; 9 bases match TRBD1. J lost 5 bases, V lost 6 bases, and 11 bases had no gene match. The CDR3 contains 15 residues. CDR1 is SGHRS, CDR2 YFSETQ, per germline. The CDR3 nucleotides are TGCGCCAGCAAATATAAGACAGGGGGTTTGACTGAAGCTTTCTTT. Translating it yields CASKYKTGGLTEAFF.

The chain carries TRBV2 and TRBJ2-2, with D hard to call. The V end lost 4 bases, the J end lost 6 bases, and 3 bases lay between the germline ends. There are 11 residues in the CDR3. CDR1 and CDR2 from the germline V gene are SNHLY and FYNNEI. For the CDR3, the DNA is TGTGCCAGCAGTGTTGCCGGGGAGCTGTTTTTT. Translating gives CASSVAGELFF. Drawing the rest from reference TRBV2 and TRBJ2-2, the complete variable domain is EPEVTQTPSHQVTQMGQEVILRCVPISNHLYFYWYRQILGQKVEFLVSFYNNEISEKSEIFDDQFSVERPDGSNFTLKIRSTKLEDSAMYFCASSVAGELFFGEGSRLTVL.

This clone showed up just once. The V gene is TRBV25-1, the J gene TRBJ1-1; no clear D gene. V was shortened by 3 bases and J by 7 bases, with 3 bases between the two germline ends. The CDR3 runs 10 residues. Germline assignment: CDR1 MGHDK and CDR2 SYGVNS. Here the CDR3 DNA reads TGTGCCAGCAGTGACATTGAAGCTTTCTTT. This gives the protein CASSDIEAFF. Complete variable domain (other parts from reference TRBV25-1 and TRBJ1-1): EADIYQTPRYLVIGTGKKITLECSQTMGHDKMYWYQQDPGMELHLIHYSYGVNSTEKGDLSSESTVSRIRTEHFPLTLESARPSHTSQYLCASSDIEAFFGQGTRLTVV.

This chain links TRBV30 with TRBJ2-7; D may be TRBD1 or TRBD2 (6 bases each). Germline V lookup: CDR1 GTSNPN, CDR2 SVGIG (reference sequence). The CDR3 is 13 residues long. V gave up 3 bases and J gave up 2 bases, with 11 bases separating them. For the CDR3, the DNA is TGTGCCTGGAGCACCGGGGGCCCCTACGAGCAGTACTTC. Translated: CAWSTGGPYEQYF.

The chain employs TRBV14 and TRBJ2-3, with D maybe TRBD2 (6 bases). V was pared by 5 bases and J by 1 base, with 16 bases between. The CDR3 consists of 16 residues. Germline CDR1 and CDR2: SGHDN and FVKESK. The chain's CDR3 is CASSTRLGGGTDTQYF. CDR3 bases: TGTGCCAGCAGCACCCGATTGGGGGGAGGCACAGATACGCAGTATTTT.

The J gene is TRBJ2-5, the V gene TRBV9; 7 bases are shared with TRBD2. The DNA end favors TRBJ2-7, so the J call may be wrong. The length of the CDR3 is 12 residues. The germline V gene has CDR1 SGDLS and CDR2 YYNGEE. The CDR3 DNA reads as TGTGCCAGCAGCAACCTAGCGGACGAGCAGTACTTC. It specifies CASSNLADEQYF.

V is TRBV30 and J is TRBJ2-7, with D unresolved. Germline V gene lookup returns CDR1 GTSNPN and CDR2 SVGIG (reference sequence). V was trimmed by 3 bases and J by 5 bases, leaving 23 bases between them. The CDR3 sequence is 16 residues long. For the CDR3, the DNA is TGTGCCTGGAGCCGCGAAAAGGGCCCCAAAGGAAACGAGCAGTACTTC. Residues: CAWSREKGPKGNEQYF.

This clone was picked up many times. This chain joins TRBV6-5 and TRBJ2-3; no reliable D call. The CDR3 loop spans 14 amino acids. V dropped 0 bases and J dropped 4 bases, with 8 bases sitting between them. Per germline, CDR1 MNHEY and CDR2 SVGAGI. CDR3 in DNA: TGTGCCAGCAGTTACTCGAATGCGGCAGATACGCAGTATTTT. Its protein product is CASSYSNAADTQYF.

V gene TRBV6-5 combines with J gene TRBJ2-7, with D hard to call. The CDR3 totals 12 residues. Germline V gene lookup returns CDR1 MNHEY and CDR2 SVGAGI. V gave up 5 bases and J gave up 5 bases, with 10 bases separating them. As DNA, the CDR3 is TGTGCCAGCAGTACGATAGGACACGAGCAGTACTTC. The encoded protein is CASSTIGHEQYF.

The chain carries TRBV6-5 and TRBJ2-7; 9 bases line up with TRBD1. Germline CDR1 is MNHEY and CDR2 is SVGAGI. After removal of 6 bases from V and 6 bases from J, the junction contained 6 bases not matched to a gene. This CDR3 contains 13 residues. CDR3 in DNA: TGTGCCAGCAGCGACAGGGGGGCTCGCGAGCAGTACTTC. Its translation is CASSDRGAREQYF.

V and J are TRBV5-4 and TRBJ1-1; D possibly corresponds to TRBD1 (5 bases). From germline, CDR1 is SGHNT and CDR2 YYREEE (reference sequence). This CDR3 spans 15 amino acids. Trimming took 7 bases from V and 1 from J, leaving 17 bases between them. The CDR3, as DNA: TGTGCCAGCGGGGCTGCTTGGCAGAGGAACACTGAAGCTTTCTTT. This sequence encodes CASGAAWQRNTEAFF.